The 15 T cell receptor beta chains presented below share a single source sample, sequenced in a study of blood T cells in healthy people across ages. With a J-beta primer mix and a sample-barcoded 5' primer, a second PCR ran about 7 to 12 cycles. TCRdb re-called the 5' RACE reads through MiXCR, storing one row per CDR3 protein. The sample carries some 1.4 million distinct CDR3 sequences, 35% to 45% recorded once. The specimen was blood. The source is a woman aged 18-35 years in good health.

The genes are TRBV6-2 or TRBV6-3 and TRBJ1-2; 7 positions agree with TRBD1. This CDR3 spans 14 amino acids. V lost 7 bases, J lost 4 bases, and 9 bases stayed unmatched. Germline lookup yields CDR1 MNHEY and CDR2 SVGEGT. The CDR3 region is CASKLTGTRYGYTF. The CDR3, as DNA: TGTGCCAGCAAACTGACAGGGACTCGCTATGGCTACACCTTC.

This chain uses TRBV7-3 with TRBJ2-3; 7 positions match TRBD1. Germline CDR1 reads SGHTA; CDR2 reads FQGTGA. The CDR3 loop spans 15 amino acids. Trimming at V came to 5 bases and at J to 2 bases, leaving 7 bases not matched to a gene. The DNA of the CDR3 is TGTGCCAGCAGCCCCGACAGGGCCCCCACAGATACGCAGTATTTT. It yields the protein CASSPDRAPTDTQYF.

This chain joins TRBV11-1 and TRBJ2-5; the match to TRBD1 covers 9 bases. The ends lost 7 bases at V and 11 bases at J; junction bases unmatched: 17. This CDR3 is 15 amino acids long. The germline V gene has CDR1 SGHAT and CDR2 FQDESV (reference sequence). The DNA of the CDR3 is TGTGCCAGCAAAGCCGGGACAGGGTCCTACAATGAGCAGTACTTC. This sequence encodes CASKAGTGSYNEQYF.

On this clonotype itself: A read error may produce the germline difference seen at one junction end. The CDR3 loop reads CASSLTSGPYNGQFF. The CDR3 DNA sequence: TGCGCCAGCAGCTTGACTAGCGGGCCTTACAATGGGCAGTTCTTC. The chain combines TRBV5-1 with TRBJ2-1, with 9 bases identical to TRBD2. CDR1 and CDR2 (germline): SGHRS, YFSETQ. The length of the CDR3 is 15 residues. The full variable domain, rest sourced from reference TRBV5-1 and TRBJ2-1, is KAGVTQTPRYLIKTRGQQVTLSCSPISGHRSVSWYQQTPGQGLQFLFEYFSETQRNKGNFPGRFSGRQFSNSRSEMNVSTLELGDSALYLCASSLTSGPYNGQFFGPGTRLTVL.

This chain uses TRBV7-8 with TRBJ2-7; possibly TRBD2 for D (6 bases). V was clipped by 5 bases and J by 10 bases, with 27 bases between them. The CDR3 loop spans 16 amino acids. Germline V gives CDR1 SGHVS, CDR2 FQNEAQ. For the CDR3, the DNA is TGTGCCAGCAGCAACTGGGTGGGGATGAGGAGGGTGGACCAGTACTTC. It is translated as CASSNWVGMRRVDQYF.

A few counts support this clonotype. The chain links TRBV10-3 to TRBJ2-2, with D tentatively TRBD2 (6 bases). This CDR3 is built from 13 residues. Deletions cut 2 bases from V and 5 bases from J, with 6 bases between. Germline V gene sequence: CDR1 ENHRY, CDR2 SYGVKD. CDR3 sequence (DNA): TGTGCCATCAGTGAGCTAGCGACCGGGGAGCTGTTTTTT. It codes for CAISELATGELFF.

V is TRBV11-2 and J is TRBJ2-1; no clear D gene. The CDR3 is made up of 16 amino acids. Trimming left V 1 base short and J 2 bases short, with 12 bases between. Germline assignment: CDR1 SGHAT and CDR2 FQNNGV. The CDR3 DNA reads TGTGCCAGCAGCTTAGTCCTAGGCGGTGCCTACAATGAGCAGTTCTTC. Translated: CASSLVLGGAYNEQFF. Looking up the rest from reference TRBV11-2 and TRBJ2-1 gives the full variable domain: EAGVAQSPRYKIIEKRQSVAFWCNPISGHATLYWYQQILGQGPKLLIQFQNNGVVDDSQLPKDRFSAERLKGVDSTLKIQPAKLEDSAVYLCASSLVLGGAYNEQFFGPGTRLTVL.

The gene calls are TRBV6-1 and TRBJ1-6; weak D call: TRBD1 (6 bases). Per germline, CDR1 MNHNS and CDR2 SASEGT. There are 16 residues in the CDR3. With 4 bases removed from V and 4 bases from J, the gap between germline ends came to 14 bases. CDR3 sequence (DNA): TGTGCCAGCAGTGCCGGGGGCGCGGCGTATAATTCACCCCTCCACTTT. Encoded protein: CASSAGGAAYNSPLHF.

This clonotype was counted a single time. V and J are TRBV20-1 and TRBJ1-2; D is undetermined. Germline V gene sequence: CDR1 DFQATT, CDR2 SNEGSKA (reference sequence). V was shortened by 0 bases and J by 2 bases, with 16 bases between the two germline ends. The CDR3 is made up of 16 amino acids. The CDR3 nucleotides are TGCAGTGCTAGAGATCGATCGGGCGCGGGGAACTATGGCTACACCTTC. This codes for CSARDRSGAGNYGYTF.

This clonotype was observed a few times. CDR3 loop: CSASYRNLNYGYTF. The CDR3 nucleotides read TGCAGTGCTAGTTACAGGAACCTTAACTATGGCTACACCTTC. The V gene is TRBV20-1, the J gene TRBJ1-2, with D tentatively TRBD1 (5 bases). Germline CDR1 is DFQATT and CDR2 is SNEGSKA (reference sequence). The CDR3 runs to 14 residues. Trimming stripped 3 bases from V and 1 base from J, with 12 bases between.

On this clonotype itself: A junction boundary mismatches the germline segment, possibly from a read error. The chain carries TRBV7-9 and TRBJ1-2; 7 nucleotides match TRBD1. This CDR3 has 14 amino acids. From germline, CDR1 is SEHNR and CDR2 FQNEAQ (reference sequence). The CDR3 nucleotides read TGTGCCAGCAGCTACGGACAGGACGGTTATGGTTACACCTTC. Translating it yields CASSYGQDGYGYTF.

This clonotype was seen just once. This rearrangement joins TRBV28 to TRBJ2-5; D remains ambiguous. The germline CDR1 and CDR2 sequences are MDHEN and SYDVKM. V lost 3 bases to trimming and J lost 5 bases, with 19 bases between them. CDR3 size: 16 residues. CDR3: CASSLFVGPWSETQYF. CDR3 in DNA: TGTGCCAGCAGTTTGTTTGTTGGGCCTTGGTCCGAGACCCAGTACTTC.

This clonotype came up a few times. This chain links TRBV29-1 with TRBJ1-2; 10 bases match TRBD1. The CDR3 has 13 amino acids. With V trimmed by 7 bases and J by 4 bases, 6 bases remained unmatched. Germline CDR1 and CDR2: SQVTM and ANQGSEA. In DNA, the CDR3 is TGCAGCGCTTCGACAGGGGGCGGCTATGGCTACACCTTC. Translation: CSASTGGGYGYTF.

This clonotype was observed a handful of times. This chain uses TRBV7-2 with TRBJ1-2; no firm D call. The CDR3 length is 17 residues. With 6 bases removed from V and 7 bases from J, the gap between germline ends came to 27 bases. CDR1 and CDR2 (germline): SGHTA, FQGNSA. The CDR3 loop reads CASSLTVLTGFTIGYTF. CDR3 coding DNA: TGTGCCAGCAGTTTGACCGTCCTTACCGGGTTCACTATTGGCTACACCTTC.

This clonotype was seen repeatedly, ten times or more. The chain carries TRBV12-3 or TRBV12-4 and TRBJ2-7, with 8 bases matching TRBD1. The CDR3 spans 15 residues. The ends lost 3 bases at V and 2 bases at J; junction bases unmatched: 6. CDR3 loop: CASSFTTGDTYEQYF. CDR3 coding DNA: TGTGCCAGCAGTTTTACGACAGGGGATACCTACGAGCAGTACTTC.